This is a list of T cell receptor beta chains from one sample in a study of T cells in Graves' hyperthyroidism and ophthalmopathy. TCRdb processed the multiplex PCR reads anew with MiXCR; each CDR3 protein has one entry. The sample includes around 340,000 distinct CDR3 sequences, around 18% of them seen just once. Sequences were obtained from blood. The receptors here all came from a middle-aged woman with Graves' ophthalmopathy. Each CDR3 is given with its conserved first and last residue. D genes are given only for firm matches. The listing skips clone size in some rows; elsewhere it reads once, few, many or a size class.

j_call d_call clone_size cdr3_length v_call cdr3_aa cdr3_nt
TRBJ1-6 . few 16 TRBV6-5 CASSYTHRVYNSPLHF TGTGCCAGCAGTTACACCCACAGGGTTTATAATTCACCCCTCCACTTT
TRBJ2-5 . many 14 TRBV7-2 CASSLATGQRSQYF TGTGCCAGCAGCTTAGCAACAGGGCAGAGAAGCCAGTACTTC
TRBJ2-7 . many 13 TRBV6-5 CASSYGQGGEQYF TGTGCCAGCAGTTACGGTCAGGGCGGCGAGCAGTACTTC
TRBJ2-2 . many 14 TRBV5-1 CASSDLGGPGELFF TGCGCCAGCAGCGATCTGGGCGGGCCCGGGGAGCTGTTTTTT
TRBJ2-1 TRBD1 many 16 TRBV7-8 CASSLTTGLGHNEQFF TGTGCCAGCAGCCTCACGACAGGGTTGGGACACAATGAGCAGTTCTTC
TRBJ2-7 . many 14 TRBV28 CASSPGLGVYEQYF TGTGCCAGCAGCCCCGGTTTAGGGGTATACGAGCAGTACTTC
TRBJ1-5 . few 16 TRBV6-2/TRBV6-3 CAISSLTDDSNQPQHF TGTGCCATCAGTTCGCTTACAGACGATAGCAATCAGCCCCAGCATTTT
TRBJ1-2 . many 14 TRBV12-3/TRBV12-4 CASGASDTNYGYTF TGTGCCAGCGGGGCTTCGGATACTAACTATGGCTACACCTTC
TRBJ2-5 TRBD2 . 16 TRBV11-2 CASSLGIRGSTETQYF TGTGCCAGCAGCTTGGGGATCCGCGGGAGTACGGAGACCCAGTACTTC
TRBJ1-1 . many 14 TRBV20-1 CSASARSGLFGAFF TGCAGTGCTAGCGCGCGGTCAGGGCTGTTTGGGGCTTTCTTT
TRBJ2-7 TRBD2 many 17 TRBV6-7 CASSYGLGGTSSYEQYF TGTGCCAGCAGTTACGGCCTGGGGGGGACTAGCTCCTACGAGCAGTACTTC
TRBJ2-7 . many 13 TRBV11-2 CASSIGRAYEQYF TGTGCCAGCAGCATCGGACGGGCCTACGAGCAGTACTTC
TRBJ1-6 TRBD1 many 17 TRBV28 CASSPLHDRGLNSPLHF TGTGCCAGCAGTCCGCTACATGACAGGGGCCTTAATTCACCCCTCCACTTT
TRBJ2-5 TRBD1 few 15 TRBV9 CASSVTGGVEETQYF TGTGCCAGCAGCGTAACAGGGGGTGTGGAAGAGACCCAGTACTTC
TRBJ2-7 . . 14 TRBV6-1 CASSIFSKGGEQYF TGTGCCAGCAGTATTTTTAGTAAGGGCGGCGAGCAGTACTTC
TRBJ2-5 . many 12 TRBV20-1 CSARDLFPTQYF TGCAGTGCTAGAGATCTTTTTCCCACCCAGTACTTC
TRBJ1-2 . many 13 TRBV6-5 CASSRPGAGGYTF TGTGCCAGCAGCCGACCGGGGGCGGGTGGCTACACCTTC
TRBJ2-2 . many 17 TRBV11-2 CASSLNPPGANTGELFF TGTGCCAGCAGCTTAAACCCCCCGGGCGCAAACACCGGGGAGCTGTTTTTT
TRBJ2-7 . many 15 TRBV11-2 CASSLDWTASYEQYF TGTGCCAGCAGCTTAGATTGGACAGCCTCCTACGAGCAGTACTTC
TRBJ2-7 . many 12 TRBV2 CASVASLAEQYF TGTGCCAGCGTCGCTAGCCTGGCCGAGCAGTACTTC
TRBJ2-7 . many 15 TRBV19 CASSIGGVRDGEQYF TGTGCCAGTAGTATTGGGGGCGTACGTGACGGGGAGCAGTACTTC
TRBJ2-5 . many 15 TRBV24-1 CATSDPAGGLETQYF TGTGCCACCAGTGACCCCGCAGGGGGGCTAGAGACCCAGTACTTC
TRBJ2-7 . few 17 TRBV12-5 CASGRGLRQVHSYEQYF TGTGCTAGTGGTCGCGGCTTACGACAGGTCCACTCCTACGAGCAGTACTTC
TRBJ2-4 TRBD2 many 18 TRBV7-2 CASSLAQTSGRAKNIQYF TGTGCCAGCAGCTTAGCGCAAACTAGCGGCCGAGCCAAAAACATTCAGTACTTC
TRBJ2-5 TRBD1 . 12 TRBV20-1 CSASDREETQYF TGCAGTGCTTCGGACAGGGAGGAGACCCAGTACTTC